The clone carrying this T cell receptor beta chain appeared many times. Its antigen remains unidentified. It was RNA transcripts that yielded the amplified TCR beta CDR3 regions. Researchers ran a first-round RT-PCR on the TCR CDR3 using the HTBI primer set. Each CDR3 protein is one row after TCRdb ran MiXCR on the multiplex PCR reads. The sample yields nearly 600,000 distinct CDR3 sequences, 12% to 15% seen once. Trimming removed 0 bases at V and 5 bases at J, with 6 bases between. The length of the CDR3 is 13 residues. Germline values: CDR1 SGHTA, CDR2 FQGNSA. Diagnostic assessment was based on clinical symptoms, serum thyroxine and TRAb, thyroid ultrasound and orbital computed tomography. This sample stems from a study of T cells in Graves' hyperthyroidism and ophthalmopathy. Study-level findings and limits: Ophthalmopathy prediction by the model preceded onset by a median approximately 6.9 months.

The receptor's source is a young woman with Graves' ophthalmopathy. The sample comprised blood. The rearrangement links TRBV7-2 to TRBJ2-3, with unresolved D. The CDR3 here is CASSLAVVDTQYF. The CDR3 DNA sequence: TGTGCCAGCAGCTTAGCGGTTGTAGATACGCAGTATTTT.